This TCR beta chain appears in the sequencing data of a study of T cells in Graves' hyperthyroidism and ophthalmopathy. This clonotype was seen many times. What it binds is not known. Thyroid ultrasound and orbital computed tomography, with clinical symptoms and serum thyroxine and TRAb, informed diagnoses. PBMCs were collected from a roughly 10 ml volume of fresh peripheral blood. RNA transcripts gave rise to amplified TCR beta CDR3 regions. With the HTBI primer set, the TCR CDR3 went through a first round of RT-PCR. TCRdb re-called the multiplex PCR reads with MiXCR, one entry per CDR3 protein. In the table there are some 460,000 distinct CDR3 sequences, around 14% of which are singletons. Broader study findings: Most expanded thyroid clonotypes above 0.001 recurred in blood. Median prediction lead before ophthalmopathy onset was about 6.5 months with the model.

V gave up 6 bases and J gave up 0 bases, with 13 bases separating them. The CDR3 spans 14 residues. Germline V lookup: CDR1 DFQATT, CDR2 SNEGSKA (reference sequence). The sample consisted of blood. This chain joins TRBV20-1 and TRBJ2-3; D is perhaps TRBD2 (6 bases). The origin of this receptor is a woman aged 18-29 years with Graves' hyperthyroidism. In DNA form, the CDR3 reads TGCAGTGCACCGTATAGCGGTAGCACAGATACGCAGTATTTT. As protein: CSAPYSGSTDTQYF.